This T cell receptor (beta chain) appears in the sequencing data of a study of glioma-infiltrating T cells. Regarding this clonotype: Its target is not known.

Using RNA template, CDR3s of TCR alpha and beta were amplified with iRepertoire arm-PCR. One entry per CDR3 protein, called by TCRdb with MiXCR from the multiplex PCR reads. Of 95,000 to 150,000 distinct CDR3 sequences in the sample, more than 20% were seen once. Study results and caveats: Non-neoplastic patients had below-expected tissue-blood divergence, while all gliomas exceeded expectation.

The CDR3 is made up of 14 amino acids. Germline CDR1 and CDR2: SGHDT and YYEEEE. J lost 9 bases, V lost 2 bases, and 5 bases had no gene match. Sequencing used glioma tissue, nonneoplastic brain tissue, or PBMCs (not recorded which). The V gene is TRBV5-6, the J gene TRBJ2-1; 10 positions agree with TRBD2. The sequence came from a human donor with low-grade glioma or glioblastoma, undergoing nonglioma brain surgery, or in good health (not recorded which). CDR3 DNA: TGTGCCAGCAGCTTCGAACTAGCGGGAACTGAGCAGTTCTTC. The encoded protein is CASSFELAGTEQFF.